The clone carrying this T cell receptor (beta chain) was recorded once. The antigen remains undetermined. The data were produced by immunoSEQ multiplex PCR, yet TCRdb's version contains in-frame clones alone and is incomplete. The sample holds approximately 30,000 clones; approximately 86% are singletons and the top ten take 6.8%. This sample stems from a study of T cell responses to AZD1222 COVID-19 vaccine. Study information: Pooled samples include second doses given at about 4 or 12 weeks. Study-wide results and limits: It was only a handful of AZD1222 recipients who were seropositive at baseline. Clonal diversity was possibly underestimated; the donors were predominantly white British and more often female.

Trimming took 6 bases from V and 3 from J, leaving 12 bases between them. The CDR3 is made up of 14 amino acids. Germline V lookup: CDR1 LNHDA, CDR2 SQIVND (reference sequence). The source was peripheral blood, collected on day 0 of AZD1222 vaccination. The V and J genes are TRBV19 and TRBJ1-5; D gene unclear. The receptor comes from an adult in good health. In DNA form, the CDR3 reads TGTGCCAGTAGACTGATAGGGTACAATCAGCCCCAGCATTTT. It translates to CASRLIGYNQPQHF. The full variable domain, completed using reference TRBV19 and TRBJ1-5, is DGGITQSPKYLFRKEGQNVTLSCEQNLNHDAMYWYRQDPGQGLRLIYYSQIVNDFQKGDIAEGYSVSREKKESFPLTVTSAQKNPTAFYLCASRLIGYNQPQHFGDGTRLSIL.